This T cell receptor beta chain was obtained from a study of beta chain features in type 1 diabetes. Study-wide results and caveats: The naive, central memory and Treg TCRB repertoires showed an apparent similarity that was greater among patients than among healthy donors. Resolution of whether HLA type affects TCRB rearrangement was not achieved here. At VDJ recombination sites, type 1 diabetes patients had fewer insertions and more deleted nucleotides.

Reverse transcribing all isolated RNA meant expressed TCRB transcripts were sequenced. The method was immunoSEQ multiplex PCR; TCRdb's version includes in-frame clones alone and lacks a portion of them. The repertoire holds fewer than 150,000 clones, with about 7% as singletons. Via the markers CD45RO/CCR7/CD25/CD127/CD95/CD27, stem cell-like memory, regulatory, central memory and naive CD4+ cells were sorted. V shed 2 bases and J 1 base; nucleotides not matched to a gene: 8. Germline loops: CDR1 SGHRS, CDR2 YFSETQ. The CDR3 consists of 16 residues. A word on this clone: As yet, its antigen is unknown.

Material: central memory CD4+ T cells from blood. The chain employs TRBV5-1 and TRBJ2-5; 7 bases map to TRBD2. The receptor comes from a woman in her twenties or thirties in good health. CDR3 residues: CASSFNLAGGQETQYF. The CDR3 region has the DNA TGCGCCAGCAGCTTTAACTTAGCGGGCGGCCAAGAGACCCAGTACTTC.